The present T cell receptor (beta chain) was sequenced within a study of graft-versus-host responses after intestinal transplantation. For the study at large: Uniformly, recipients were administered anti-thymocyte globulin induction with subsequent tacrolimus and steroids for around three years. Study-wide results and limits: Within allografts, high graft-versus-host to host-versus-graft clonal ratios were seen among patients with graft-donor T cell macrochimerism.

A word on this clone: Antigen: not known.

TCRdb's table, derived via immunoSEQ multiplex PCR, lists solely in-frame clones and lacks some. The sample records about 100,000 clones, around 90% being singletons. Germline loops: CDR1 SGHVS, CDR2 FNYEAQ. The V and J ends lost 5 bases and 1 base respectively, with 17 bases between them. CDR3 length: 17 residues. V and J are TRBV7-6 and TRBJ2-2; D may be TRBD1 (5 bases). This specimen consisted of unstimulated CD8+ T cells sorted from spleen or lymph node cells, obtained before intestinal transplant. The clonotype originates from a human donor who received an intestinal transplant. The CDR3 region has the DNA TGTGCCAGCAGCCTTCATTCCGACAGATTGAACACCGGGGAGCTGTTTTTT. Protein: CASSLHSDRLNTGELFF. The entire variable domain, with the rest obtained from reference TRBV7-6 and TRBJ2-2, is as follows: GAGVSQSPRYKVTKRGQDVALRCDPISGHVSLYWYRQALGQGPEFLTYFNYEAQQDKSGLPNDRFSAERPEGSISTLTIQRTEQRDSAMYRCASSLHSDRLNTGELFFGEGSRLTVL.